This T cell receptor (beta chain) was recovered during a study of blood T cell repertoires in COVID-19. Study in general: Collection of acute and convalescent COVID-19 samples took place in the United States, Italy and Spain.

CDR1 is MNHEY, CDR2 SVGAGI, per germline. Deletions cut 7 bases from V and 6 bases from J, with 21 bases between. The CDR3 runs to 15 residues. The assay was immunoSEQ multiplex PCR, and TCRdb's table has in-frame clones only and misses some. The sample has about 370,000 clones, 70% to 90% seen once. Patients at the Seattle site were enrolled during active infection and followed longitudinally. The sequenced material came from peripheral blood. This TCR derives from a woman aged 25 to 39 with COVID-19, enrolled during active disease. The genes are TRBV6-5 and TRBJ1-2, with a tentative D call TRBD1 (5 bases). This chain's CDR3 is CASNGKAGIVNGYTF. CDR3 sequence (DNA): TGTGCCAGCAATGGAAAGGCAGGGATTGTAAATGGCTACACCTTC.